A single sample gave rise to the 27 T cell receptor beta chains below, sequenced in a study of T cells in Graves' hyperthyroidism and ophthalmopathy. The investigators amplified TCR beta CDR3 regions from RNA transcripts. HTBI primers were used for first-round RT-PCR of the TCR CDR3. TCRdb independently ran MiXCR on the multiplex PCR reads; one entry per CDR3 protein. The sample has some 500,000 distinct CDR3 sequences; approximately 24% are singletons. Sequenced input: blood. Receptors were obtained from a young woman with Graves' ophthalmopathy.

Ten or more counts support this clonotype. The CDR3 DNA is TGTGCCACCCAAGGGGGCACGGAGACCCAGTACTTC. Translation gives CATQGGTETQYF. The chain employs TRBV24-1 and TRBJ2-5; 7 nucleotides match TRBD1. Germline V lookup: CDR1 KGHDR, CDR2 SFDVKD. This CDR3 region has 12 residues. J lost 5 bases, V lost 9 bases, and 5 bases had no gene match.

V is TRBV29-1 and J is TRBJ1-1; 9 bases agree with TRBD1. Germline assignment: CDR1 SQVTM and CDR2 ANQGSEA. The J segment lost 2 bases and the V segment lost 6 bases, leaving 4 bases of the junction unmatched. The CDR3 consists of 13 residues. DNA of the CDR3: TGCAGCGTGTGGACAGGGGTTAACACTGAAGCTTTCTTT. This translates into CSVWTGVNTEAFF.

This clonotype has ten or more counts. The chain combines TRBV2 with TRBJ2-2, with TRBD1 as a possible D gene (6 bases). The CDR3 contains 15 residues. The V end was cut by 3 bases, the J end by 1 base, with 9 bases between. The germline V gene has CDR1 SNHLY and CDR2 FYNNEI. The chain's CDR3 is CASSDRTVNTGELFF. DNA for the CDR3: TGTGCCAGCAGTGACAGGACAGTGAACACCGGGGAGCTGTTTTTT.

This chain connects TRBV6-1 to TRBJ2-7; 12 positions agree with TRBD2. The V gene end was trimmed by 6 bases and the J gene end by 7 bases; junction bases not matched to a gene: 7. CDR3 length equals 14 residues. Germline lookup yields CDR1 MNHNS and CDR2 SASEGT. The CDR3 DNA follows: TGTGCCAGCAGCGGGACTAGCGGGTGGTGGGAGCAGTACTTC. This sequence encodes CASSGTSGWWEQYF.

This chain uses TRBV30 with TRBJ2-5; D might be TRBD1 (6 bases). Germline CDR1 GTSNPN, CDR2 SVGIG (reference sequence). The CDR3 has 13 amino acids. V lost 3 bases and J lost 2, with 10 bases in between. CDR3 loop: CAWRLDRQETQYF. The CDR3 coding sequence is TGTGCCTGGAGATTGGACAGACAAGAGACCCAGTACTTC.

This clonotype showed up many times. CDR3 region: CASSEQGDGNYGYTF. The CDR3 DNA sequence: TGTGCCAGCAGCGAACAGGGAGACGGTAACTATGGCTACACCTTC. The chain links TRBV7-3 to TRBJ1-2, with a tentative D call TRBD1 (6 bases). V lost 5 bases and J 1 base, leaving 14 bases between the germline ends. The CDR3 is 15 residues long. Germline values: CDR1 SGHTA, CDR2 FQGTGA.

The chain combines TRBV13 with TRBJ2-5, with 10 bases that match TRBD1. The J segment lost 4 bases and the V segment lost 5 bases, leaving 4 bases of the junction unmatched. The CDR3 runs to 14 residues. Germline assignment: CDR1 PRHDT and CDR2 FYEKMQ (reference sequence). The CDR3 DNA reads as TGTGCCAGCAGCCACCGGGACAGGGGAGAGACCCAGTACTTC. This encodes CASSHRDRGETQYF. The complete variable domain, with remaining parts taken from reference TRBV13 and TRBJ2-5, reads AAGVIQSPRHLIKEKRETATLKCYPIPRHDTVYWYQQGPGQDPQFLISFYEKMQSDKGSIPDRFSAQQFSDYHSELNMSSLELGDSALYFCASSHRDRGETQYFGPGTRLLVL.

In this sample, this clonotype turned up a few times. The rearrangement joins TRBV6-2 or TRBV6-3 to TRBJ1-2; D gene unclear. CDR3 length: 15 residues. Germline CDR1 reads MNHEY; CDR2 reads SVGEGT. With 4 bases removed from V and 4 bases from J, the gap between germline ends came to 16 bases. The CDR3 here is CASSSDSIGGYGYTF. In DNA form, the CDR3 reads TGTGCCAGCAGTTCCGATAGCATAGGAGGCTATGGCTACACCTTC.

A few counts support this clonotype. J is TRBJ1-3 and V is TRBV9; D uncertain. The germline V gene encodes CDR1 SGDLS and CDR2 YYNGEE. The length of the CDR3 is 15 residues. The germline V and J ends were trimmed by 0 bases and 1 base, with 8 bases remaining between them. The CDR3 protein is CASSVGRKSGNTIYF. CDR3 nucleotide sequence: TGTGCCAGCAGCGTAGGAAGGAAGTCTGGAAACACCATATATTTT.

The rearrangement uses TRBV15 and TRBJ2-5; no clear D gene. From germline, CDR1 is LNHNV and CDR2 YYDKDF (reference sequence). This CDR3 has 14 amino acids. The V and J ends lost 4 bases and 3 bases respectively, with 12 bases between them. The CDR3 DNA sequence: TGTGCCACCAGCACCGGAGCACATGAAGAGACCCAGTACTTC. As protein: CATSTGAHEETQYF.

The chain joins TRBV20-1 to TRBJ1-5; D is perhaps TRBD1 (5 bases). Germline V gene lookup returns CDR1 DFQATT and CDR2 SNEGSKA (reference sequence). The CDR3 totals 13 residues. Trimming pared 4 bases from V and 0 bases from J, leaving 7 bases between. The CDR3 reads CSAKDTSNQPQHF. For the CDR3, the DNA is TGCAGTGCTAAGGACACTAGCAATCAGCCCCAGCATTTT.

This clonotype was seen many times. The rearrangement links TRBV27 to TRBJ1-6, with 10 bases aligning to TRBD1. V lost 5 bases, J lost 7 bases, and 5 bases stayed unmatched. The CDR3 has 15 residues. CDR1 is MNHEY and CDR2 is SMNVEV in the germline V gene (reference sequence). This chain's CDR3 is CASSNPGQGNSPLHF. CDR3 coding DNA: TGTGCCAGCAGTAACCCGGGACAGGGGAATTCACCCCTCCACTTT.

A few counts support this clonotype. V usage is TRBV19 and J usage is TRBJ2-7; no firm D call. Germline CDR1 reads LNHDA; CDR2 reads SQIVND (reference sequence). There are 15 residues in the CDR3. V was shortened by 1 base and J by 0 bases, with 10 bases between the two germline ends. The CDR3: CASSIASGTSYEQYF. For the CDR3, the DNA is TGTGCCAGTAGTATAGCGTCTGGCACCTCCTACGAGCAGTACTTC.

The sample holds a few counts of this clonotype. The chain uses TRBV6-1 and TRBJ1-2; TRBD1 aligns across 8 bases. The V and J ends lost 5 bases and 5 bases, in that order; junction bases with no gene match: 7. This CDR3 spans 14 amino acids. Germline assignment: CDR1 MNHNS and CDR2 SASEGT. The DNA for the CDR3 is TGTGCCAGCAGTCTCAACAGGGGGAATTATGGCTACACCTTC. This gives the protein CASSLNRGNYGYTF.

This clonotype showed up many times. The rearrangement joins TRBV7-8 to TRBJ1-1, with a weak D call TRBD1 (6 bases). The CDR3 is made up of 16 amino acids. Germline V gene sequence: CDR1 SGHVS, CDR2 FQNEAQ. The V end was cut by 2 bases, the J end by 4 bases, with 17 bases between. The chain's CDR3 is CASSLPEQGLGTEAFF. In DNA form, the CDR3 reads TGTGCCAGCAGCTTACCCGAACAGGGATTGGGCACTGAAGCTTTCTTT.

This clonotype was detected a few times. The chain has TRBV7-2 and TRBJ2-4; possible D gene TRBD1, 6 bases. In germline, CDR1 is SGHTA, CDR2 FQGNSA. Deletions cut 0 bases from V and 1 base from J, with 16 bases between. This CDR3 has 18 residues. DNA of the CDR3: TGTGCCAGCAGCTTAGCCGGCAGGGGAGTGACGGCCAAAAACATTCAGTACTTC. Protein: CASSLAGRGVTAKNIQYF.

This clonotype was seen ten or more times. The CDR3 reads CASSITRGTDYEQYF. Here the CDR3 DNA reads TGTGCCAGCAGTATAACCAGGGGTACGGATTACGAGCAGTACTTC. This chain connects TRBV3-1 to TRBJ2-7; D is possibly TRBD1 (6 bases). The CDR3 has 15 amino acids. Trimming left V 6 bases short and J 4 bases short, with 19 bases between. Germline loops: CDR1 LGHDT, CDR2 YNNKEL (reference sequence).

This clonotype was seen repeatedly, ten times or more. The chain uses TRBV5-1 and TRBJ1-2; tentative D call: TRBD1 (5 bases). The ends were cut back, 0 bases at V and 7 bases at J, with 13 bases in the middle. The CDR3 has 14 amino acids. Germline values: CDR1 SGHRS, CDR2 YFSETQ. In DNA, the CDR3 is TGCGCCAGCAGCTTGGAGACGGGGACGTTTGGCTACACCTTC. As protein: CASSLETGTFGYTF.

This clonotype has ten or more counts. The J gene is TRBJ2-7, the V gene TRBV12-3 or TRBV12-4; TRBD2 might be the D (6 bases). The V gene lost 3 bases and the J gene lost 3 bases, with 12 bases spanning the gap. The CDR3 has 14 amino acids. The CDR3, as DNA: TGTGCCAGCAGTTTCCGCGGGGAGAACTACGAGCAGTACTTC. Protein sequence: CASSFRGENYEQYF.

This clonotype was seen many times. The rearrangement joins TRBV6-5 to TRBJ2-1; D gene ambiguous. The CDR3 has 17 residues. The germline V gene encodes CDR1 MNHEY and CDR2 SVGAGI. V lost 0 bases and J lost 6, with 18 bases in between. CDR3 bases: TGTGCCAGCAGTTACTCGGGCCAGATCGTGAAGGGCAATGAGCAGTTCTTC. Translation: CASSYSGQIVKGNEQFF.

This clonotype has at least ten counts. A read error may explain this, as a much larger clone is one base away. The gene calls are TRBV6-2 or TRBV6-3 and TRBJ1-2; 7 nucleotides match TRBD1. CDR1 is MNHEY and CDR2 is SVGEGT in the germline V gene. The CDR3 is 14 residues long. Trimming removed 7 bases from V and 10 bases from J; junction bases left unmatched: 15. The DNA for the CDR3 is TGTGCCAGCACCGACAGGGTTGTAATAAGCGACTACACCTTC. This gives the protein CASTDRVVISDYTF.

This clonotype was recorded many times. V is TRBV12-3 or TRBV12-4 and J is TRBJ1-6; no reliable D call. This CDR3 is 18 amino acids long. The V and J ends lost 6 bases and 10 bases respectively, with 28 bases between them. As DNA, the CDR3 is TGTGCCAGCAGCCACGCAACTGAATCCGGAGGCGGGAACTCACCCCTCCACTTT. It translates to CASSHATESGGGNSPLHF.

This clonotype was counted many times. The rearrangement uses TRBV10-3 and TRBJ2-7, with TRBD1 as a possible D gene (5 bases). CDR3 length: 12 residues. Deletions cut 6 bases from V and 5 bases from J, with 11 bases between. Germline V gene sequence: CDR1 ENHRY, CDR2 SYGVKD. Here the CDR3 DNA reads TGTGCCATCAGCCTGACAGAAGACGAGCAGTACTTC. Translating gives CAISLTEDEQYF.

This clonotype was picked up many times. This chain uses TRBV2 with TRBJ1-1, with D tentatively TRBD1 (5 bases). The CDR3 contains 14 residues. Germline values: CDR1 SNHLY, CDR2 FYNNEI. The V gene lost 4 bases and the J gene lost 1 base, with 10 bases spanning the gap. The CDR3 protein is CASSVGRKNTEAFF. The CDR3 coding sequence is TGTGCCAGCAGTGTGGGGCGGAAGAACACTGAAGCTTTCTTT.

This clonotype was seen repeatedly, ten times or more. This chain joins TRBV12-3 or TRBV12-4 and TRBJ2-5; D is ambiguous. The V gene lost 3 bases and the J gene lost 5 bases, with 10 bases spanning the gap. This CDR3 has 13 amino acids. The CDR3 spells CASSFLGRETQYF. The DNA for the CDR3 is TGTGCCAGCAGTTTTCTTGGTAGGGAGACCCAGTACTTC.

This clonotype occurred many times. CDR3 nucleotides: TGTGCCAGTGGGGCCTCCTCTGGAAACACCATATATTTT. Translation: CASGASSGNTIYF. The rearrangement uses TRBV28 and TRBJ1-3; D may be TRBD1 (5 bases). The V end was cut by 9 bases, the J end by 0 bases, with 9 bases between. The CDR3 contains 13 residues. From germline, CDR1 is MDHEN and CDR2 SYDVKM.

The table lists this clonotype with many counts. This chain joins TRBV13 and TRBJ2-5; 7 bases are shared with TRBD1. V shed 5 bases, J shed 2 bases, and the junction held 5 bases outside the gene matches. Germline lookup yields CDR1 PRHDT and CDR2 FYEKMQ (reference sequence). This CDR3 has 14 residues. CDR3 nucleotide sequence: TGTGCCAGCAGCCAGGGACAGAGACAAGAGACCCAGTACTTC. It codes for CASSQGQRQETQYF.